What follows are 2 T cell receptor beta chains derived from one specimen sequenced in a study of blood T cell repertoires in COVID-19. Sequencing used immunoSEQ multiplex PCR; TCRdb keeps in-frame clones, though not all of them. The table records about 200,000 clones, 85% of them present only once. What was sequenced was peripheral blood. Every receptor here comes from a man in his 60s with COVID-19, enrolled during active disease.

The chain is built from TRBV5-1 and TRBJ2-1, with 8 bases fitting TRBD2. The CDR3 loop spans 14 amino acids. The germline gives CDR1 SGHRS, CDR2 YFSETQ. V trimming: 7 bases; J trimming: 4 bases; junction bases outside the gene matches: 7. CDR3 nucleotides: TGCGCCAGCCGCCCCAGCGGGAGTTACAATGAGCAGTTCTTC. This translates into CASRPSGSYNEQFF.

On this clone itself: Other DNA sequences in this sample translate to the same CDR3. The rearrangement joins TRBV28 to TRBJ1-2, with TRBD1 identical over 9 bases. V trimming: 5 bases; J trimming: 5 bases; junction bases outside the gene matches: 9. CDR1 is MDHEN and CDR2 is SYDVKM in the germline V gene. The CDR3 spans 15 residues. CDR3 amino acids: CASSLPGQGSYGYTF. In DNA form, the CDR3 reads TGTGCCAGCAGTCTCCCGGGACAGGGATCTTATGGCTACACCTTC.